This T cell receptor beta chain derives from a study of human T cells and chemical hapten exposure. For the study at large: In the sensitization step, 2% DPC was placed on roughly 2 cm by roughly 2 cm of upper inner arm skin. During the roughly 25-week study period, patients had diphenylcyclopropenone applied to the scalp every week.

The CDR3 spans 12 residues. Germline CDR1 MNHEY, CDR2 SVGEGT. Trimming at V came to 10 bases and at J to 5 bases, leaving 7 bases not matched to a gene. Source study methods: Samples ranged from about 23,224 to 700,000 TCRs, with a median of roughly 96,000. In TCRdb, the RACE reads were re-called with MiXCR into one record per CDR3 protein. The V and J calls were not made by the authors but by TCRdb's processing. The table has approximately 400,000 distinct CDR3 sequences, 5.1% seen once. Time point here: pre-sensitization, week 0. Stated treatment: therapeutic diphenylcyclopropenone sensitization with weekly scalp DPC. This clonotype was seen many times.

The chain employs TRBV6-2 or TRBV6-3 and TRBJ1-1, with 7 bases aligning to TRBD1. This receptor was taken from a woman between 45 and 60 years old with alopecia areata. Some clones in this sample may be carry-over from other donors' samples. Source: whole blood, taken in connection with sensitization to the hapten diphenylcyclopropenone (DPC). CDR3 loop: CAIRQGWTEAFF. The CDR3 bases are TGTGCCATCAGACAGGGATGGACTGAAGCTTTCTTT.